The entry that follows covers one T cell receptor (beta chain) sequence. Sequencing was performed with immunoSEQ multiplex PCR; in TCRdb, only in-frame clones are kept and a portion is missing. The sample has 30,000 to 40,000 clones; roughly three quarters are singletons. These data belong to a study of high-grade serous ovarian cancer treatment subgroups. Tumor tissue was taken before any definitive surgery or chemotherapy was given. V lost 10 bases and J lost 4, with 16 bases in between. The CDR3 is 13 residues long. CDR1 WSHSY and CDR2 SAAADI come from the germline V gene. The chain uses TRBV10-2 and TRBJ1-2; the D is unclear. The sequence was obtained from a human donor with high-grade serous ovarian cancer. The sequenced material came from tumor tissue. The CDR3, as DNA: TGCGCCACCCGGCCCCGACGGGGCTATGGCTACACCTTC. Translating it yields CATRPRRGYGYTF.